This T cell receptor (beta chain) was captured by sequencing in a study of post-analysis software for immune sequencing data. Germline values: CDR1 SGHNT, CDR2 YYREEE (reference sequence). There are 15 residues in the CDR3. After removal of 7 bases from V and 5 bases from J, the junction contained 13 bases not matched to a gene. In the case of this clonotype: What it recognizes is unknown.

Unique molecular identifiers featured in each of the TCR beta cDNA libraries. Each CDR3 protein gets one entry after TCRdb re-called the PCR reads with MiXCR. Of about 680,000 distinct CDR3 sequences in the sample, 55% to 60% were seen once. Study conclusions and caveats: Samples prepared in the same batch strongly co-clustered by F measure. The normalized Chao1 diversity of multiple sclerosis patients was significantly lower than that of controls. Patients carried several TRBV segments more frequently than controls did, and TRBV5-6, TRBV5-1 and TRBV20-1 were among them.

The chain is built from TRBV5-4 and TRBJ2-3, with TRBD2 identical over 7 bases. The sequence was obtained from a girl aged 2 to 9 with multiple sclerosis. The source material was blood. DNA for the CDR3: TGTGCCAGCGCGGCTAGCGGCGGCAGCTTAGATACGCAGTATTTT. Amino acids: CASAASGGSLDTQYF. Filled out from reference TRBV5-4 and TRBJ2-3, the complete variable domain reads ETGVTQSPTHLIKTRGQQVTLRCSSQSGHNTVSWYQQALGQGPQFIFQYYREEENGRGNFPPRFSGLQFPNYSSELNVNALELDDSALYLCASAASGGSLDTQYFGPGTRLTVL.